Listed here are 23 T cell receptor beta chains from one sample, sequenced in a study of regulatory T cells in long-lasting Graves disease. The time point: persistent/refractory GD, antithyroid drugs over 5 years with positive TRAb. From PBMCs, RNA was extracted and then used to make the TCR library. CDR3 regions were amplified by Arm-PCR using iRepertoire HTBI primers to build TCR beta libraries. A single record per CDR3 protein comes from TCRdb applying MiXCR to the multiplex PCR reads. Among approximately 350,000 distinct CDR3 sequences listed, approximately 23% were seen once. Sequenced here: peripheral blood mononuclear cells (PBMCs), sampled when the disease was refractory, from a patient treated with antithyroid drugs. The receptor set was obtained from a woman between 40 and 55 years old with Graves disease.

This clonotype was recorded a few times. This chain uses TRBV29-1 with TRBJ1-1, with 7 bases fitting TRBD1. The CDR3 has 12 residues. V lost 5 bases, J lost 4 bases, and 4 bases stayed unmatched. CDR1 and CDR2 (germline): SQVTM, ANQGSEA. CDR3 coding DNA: TGCAGCGTTCCCAGGGGGGGCACTGAAGCTTTCTTT. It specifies CSVPRGGTEAFF.

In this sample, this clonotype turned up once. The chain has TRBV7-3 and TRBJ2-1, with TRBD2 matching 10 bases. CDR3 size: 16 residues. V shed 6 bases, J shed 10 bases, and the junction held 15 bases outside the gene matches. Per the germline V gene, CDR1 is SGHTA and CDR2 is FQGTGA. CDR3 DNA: TGTGCCAGCAGTCTCACCGGACTAGCGGCTAGGGGCGAGCAGTTCTTC. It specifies CASSLTGLAARGEQFF.

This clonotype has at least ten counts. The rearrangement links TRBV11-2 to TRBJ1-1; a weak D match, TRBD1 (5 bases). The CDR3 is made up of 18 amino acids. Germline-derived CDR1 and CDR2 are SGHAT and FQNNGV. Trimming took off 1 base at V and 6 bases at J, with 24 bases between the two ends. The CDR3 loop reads CASSLGTRGEGRFAEAFF. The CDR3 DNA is TGTGCCAGCAGCTTAGGCACCCGGGGTGAGGGGAGGTTCGCTGAAGCTTTCTTT. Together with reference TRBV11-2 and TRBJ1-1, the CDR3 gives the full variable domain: EAGVAQSPRYKIIEKRQSVAFWCNPISGHATLYWYQQILGQGPKLLIQFQNNGVVDDSQLPKDRFSAERLKGVDSTLKIQPAKLEDSAVYLCASSLGTRGEGRFAEAFFGQGTRLTVV.

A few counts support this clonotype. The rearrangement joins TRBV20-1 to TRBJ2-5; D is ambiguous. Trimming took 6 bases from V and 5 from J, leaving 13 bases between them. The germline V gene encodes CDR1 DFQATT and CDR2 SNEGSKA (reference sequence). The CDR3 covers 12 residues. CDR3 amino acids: CSARKGQETQYF. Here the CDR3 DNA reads TGCAGTGCCCGCAAGGGCCAGGAGACCCAGTACTTC.

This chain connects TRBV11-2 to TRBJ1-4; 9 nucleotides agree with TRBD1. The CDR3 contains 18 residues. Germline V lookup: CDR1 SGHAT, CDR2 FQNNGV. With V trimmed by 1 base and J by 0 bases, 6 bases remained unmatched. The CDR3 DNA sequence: TGTGCCAGCAGCTTAGGTGCGACAGGGGGATCAACTAATGAAAAACTGTTTTTT. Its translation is CASSLGATGGSTNEKLFF.

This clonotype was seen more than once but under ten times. This chain's CDR3 is CASSRGTEYEQYF. The CDR3 region has the DNA TGTGCCAGCAGCCGAGGGACGGAGTACGAGCAGTACTTC. This chain connects TRBV5-4 to TRBJ2-7; either TRBD1 or TRBD2 may fit D (5 bases each). Germline loops: CDR1 SGHNT, CDR2 YYREEE (reference sequence). The CDR3 contains 13 residues. The germline V and J ends were trimmed by 4 bases and 4 bases, with 12 bases remaining between them. Full variable domain (outside the CDR3, taken from reference TRBV5-4 and TRBJ2-7): ETGVTQSPTHLIKTRGQQVTLRCSSQSGHNTVSWYQQALGQGPQFIFQYYREEENGRGNFPPRFSGLQFPNYSSELNVNALELDDSALYLCASSRGTEYEQYFGPGTRLTVT.

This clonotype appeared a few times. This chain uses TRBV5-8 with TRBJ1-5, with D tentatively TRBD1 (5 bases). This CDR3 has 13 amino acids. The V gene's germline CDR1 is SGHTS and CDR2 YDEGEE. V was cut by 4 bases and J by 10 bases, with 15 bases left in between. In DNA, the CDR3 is TGTGCCAGCAGCATTGACGGGGCCCGACCCCAGCATTTT. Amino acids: CASSIDGARPQHF.

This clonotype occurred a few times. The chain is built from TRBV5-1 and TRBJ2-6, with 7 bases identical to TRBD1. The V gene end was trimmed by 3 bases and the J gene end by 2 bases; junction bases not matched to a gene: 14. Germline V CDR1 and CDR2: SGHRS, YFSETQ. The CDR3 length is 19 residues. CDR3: CASSWLTRDRATGANVLTF. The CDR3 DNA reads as TGCGCCAGCAGCTGGCTAACCCGGGACAGAGCTACTGGGGCCAACGTCCTGACTTTC.

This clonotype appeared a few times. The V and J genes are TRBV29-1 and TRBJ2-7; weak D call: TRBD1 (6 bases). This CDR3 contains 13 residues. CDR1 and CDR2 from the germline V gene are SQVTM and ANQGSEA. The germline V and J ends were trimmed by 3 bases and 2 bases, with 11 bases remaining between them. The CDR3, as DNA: TGCAGCGTTGAGGAACAGGGAACCTACGAGCAGTACTTC. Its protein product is CSVEEQGTYEQYF.

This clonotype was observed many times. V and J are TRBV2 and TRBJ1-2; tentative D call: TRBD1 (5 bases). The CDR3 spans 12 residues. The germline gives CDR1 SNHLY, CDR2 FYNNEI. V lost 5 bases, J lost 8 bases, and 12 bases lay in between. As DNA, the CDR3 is TGTGCCAGCAGTAGGGACTCGGGAGGCTACACCTTC. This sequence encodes CASSRDSGGYTF.

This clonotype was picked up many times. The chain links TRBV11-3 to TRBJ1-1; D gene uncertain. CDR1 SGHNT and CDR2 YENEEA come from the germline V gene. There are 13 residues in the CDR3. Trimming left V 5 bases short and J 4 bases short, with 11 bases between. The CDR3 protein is CASSPQSGTEAFF. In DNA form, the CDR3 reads TGTGCCAGCAGCCCCCAGTCGGGCACTGAAGCTTTCTTT.

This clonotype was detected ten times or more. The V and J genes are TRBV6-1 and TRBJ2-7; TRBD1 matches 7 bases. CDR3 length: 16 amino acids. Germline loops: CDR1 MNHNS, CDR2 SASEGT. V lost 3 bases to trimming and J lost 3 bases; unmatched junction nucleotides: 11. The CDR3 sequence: CASSDMGQQIDYEQYF. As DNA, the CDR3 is TGTGCCAGCAGTGACATGGGACAGCAGATCGACTACGAGCAGTACTTC.

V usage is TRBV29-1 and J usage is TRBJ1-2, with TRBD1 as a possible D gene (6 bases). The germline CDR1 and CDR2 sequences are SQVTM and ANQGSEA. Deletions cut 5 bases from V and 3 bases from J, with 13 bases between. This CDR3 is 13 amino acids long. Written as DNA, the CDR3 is TGCAGCGTTACAAACAGGGTTGACTATGGCTACACCTTC. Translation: CSVTNRVDYGYTF.

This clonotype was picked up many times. In nucleotides, the CDR3 is TGTGCCAGCAGTTCCCCAAACGGGTTAGCGGGGTTACGGAAGCAGTACTTC. It encodes CASSSPNGLAGLRKQYF. The rearrangement links TRBV28 to TRBJ2-7; 8 bases agree with TRBD2. Germline CDR1 and CDR2: MDHEN and SYDVKM. With 4 bases clipped from V and 8 bases from J, the junction kept 19 bases outside the gene matches. The CDR3 loop spans 17 amino acids.

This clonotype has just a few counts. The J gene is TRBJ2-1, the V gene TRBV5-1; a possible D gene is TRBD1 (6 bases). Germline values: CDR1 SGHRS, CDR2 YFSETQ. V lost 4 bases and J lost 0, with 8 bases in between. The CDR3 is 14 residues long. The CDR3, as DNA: TGCGCCAGCAGCGGGACAAACTCCTACAATGAGCAGTTCTTC. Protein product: CASSGTNSYNEQFF. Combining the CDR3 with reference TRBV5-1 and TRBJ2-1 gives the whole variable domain KAGVTQTPRYLIKTRGQQVTLSCSPISGHRSVSWYQQTPGQGLQFLFEYFSETQRNKGNFPGRFSGRQFSNSRSEMNVSTLELGDSALYLCASSGTNSYNEQFFGPGTRLTVL.

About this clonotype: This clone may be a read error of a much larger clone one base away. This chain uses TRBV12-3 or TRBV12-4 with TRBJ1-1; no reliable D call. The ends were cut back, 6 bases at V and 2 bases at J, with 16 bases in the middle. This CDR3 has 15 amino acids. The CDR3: CASSLRAKGNTEAFF. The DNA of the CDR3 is TGTGCCAGCAGCCTTCGAGCAAAGGGAAACACTGAAGCTTTCTTT.

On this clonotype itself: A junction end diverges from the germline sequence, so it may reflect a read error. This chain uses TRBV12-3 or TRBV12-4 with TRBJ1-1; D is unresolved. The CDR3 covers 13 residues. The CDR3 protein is CASSGVSSTEASF. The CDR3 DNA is TGTGCCAGCAGTGGGGTTTCTAGCACTGAAGCTTCCTTT.

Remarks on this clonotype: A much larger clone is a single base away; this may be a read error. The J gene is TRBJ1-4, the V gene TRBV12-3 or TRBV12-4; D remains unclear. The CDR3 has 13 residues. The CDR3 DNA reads TGTGCCAGCAGTTTGCGGTCTAATGAAAGACTGTTTTTT. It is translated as CASSLRSNERLFF.

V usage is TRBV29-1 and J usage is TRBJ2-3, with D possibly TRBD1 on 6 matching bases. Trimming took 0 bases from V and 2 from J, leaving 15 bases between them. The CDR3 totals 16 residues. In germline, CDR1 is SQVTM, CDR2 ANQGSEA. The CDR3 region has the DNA TGCAGCGTTGAAGATGCTAGGGGGTCCTCCACAGATACGCAGTATTTT. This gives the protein CSVEDARGSSTDTQYF.

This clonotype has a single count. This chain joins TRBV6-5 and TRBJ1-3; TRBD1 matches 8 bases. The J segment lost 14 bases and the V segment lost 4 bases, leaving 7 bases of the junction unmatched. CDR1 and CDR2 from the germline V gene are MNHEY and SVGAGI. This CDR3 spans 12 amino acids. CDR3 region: CASSSSGGSVYF. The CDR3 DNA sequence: TGTGCCAGCAGTTCATCAGGGGGCTCCGTATATTTT.

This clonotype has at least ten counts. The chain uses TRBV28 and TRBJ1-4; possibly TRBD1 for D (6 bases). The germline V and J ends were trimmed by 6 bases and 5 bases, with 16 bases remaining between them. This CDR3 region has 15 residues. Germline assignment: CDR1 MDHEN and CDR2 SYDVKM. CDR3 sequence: CASRNHRAMNEKLFF. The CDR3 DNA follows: TGTGCCAGCAGGAATCACAGGGCGATGAATGAAAAACTGTTTTTT.

The CDR3 protein is CSGLLWANTEAFF. As DNA, the CDR3 is TGCAGTGGCCTGTTATGGGCGAACACTGAAGCTTTCTTT. The chain has TRBV20-1 and TRBJ1-1; no definite D call. This CDR3 is 13 amino acids long. Trimming removed 7 bases from V and 1 base from J, with 13 bases in between. Germline assignment: CDR1 DFQATT and CDR2 SNEGSKA (reference sequence).

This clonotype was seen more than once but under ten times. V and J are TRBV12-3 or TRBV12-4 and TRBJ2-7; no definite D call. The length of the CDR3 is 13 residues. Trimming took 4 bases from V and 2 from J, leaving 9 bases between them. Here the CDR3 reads CASSWTAAYEQYF. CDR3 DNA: TGTGCCAGCAGTTGGACCGCCGCCTACGAGCAGTACTTC.